This TCR beta chain was recovered during a study of PD-1 blockade in classical Hodgkin lymphoma. General study findings and limits: Patients with a complete response exhibited baseline diversity comparable to newly diagnosed patients. What drove the repertoire differences, possibly disease activity or prior therapy, has not been defined.

Regarding this clone: Antigen unknown.

Sequencing was performed with immunoSEQ multiplex PCR; in TCRdb, only in-frame clones are kept and a portion is missing. The sample includes about 21,000 clones, around 68% of them seen just once. All patients relapsed after autologous stem cell transplantation, and brentuximab vedotin exposure varied. Complete response, partial response or progressive disease constituted the best response categories observed. The germline V and J ends were trimmed by 0 bases and 7 bases, with 7 bases remaining between them. Germline V lookup: CDR1 SGHDN, CDR2 FVKESK. This CDR3 comprises 13 residues. V is TRBV14 and J is TRBJ2-1; no clear D gene. Sample: peripheral blood mononuclear cells (PBMCs), taken at baseline. The TCR originated in a human donor with classical Hodgkin lymphoma. The chain's CDR3 is CASSQEFQNEQFF. Here the CDR3 DNA reads TGTGCCAGCAGCCAAGAGTTCCAGAATGAGCAGTTCTTC.